This T cell receptor (beta chain) stems from a study of blood T cell repertoires in COVID-19. Study as a whole: Sites in the United States, Italy and Spain provided acute and convalescent COVID-19 samples. The analysed material was cDNA or gDNA that came from T cells, B-cell-depleted T cells, or PBMCs.

Seattle patients were enrolled during active infection and followed longitudinally. Methods used by the authors: Estimated nucleated cell counts came from reference gene primer amplification. Profiled with immunoSEQ multiplex PCR; TCRdb holds only in-frame clones, not every one. V and J calls and clone size are those listed in that table; D and trimming were worked out from the DNA. Here the sample spans some 68,000 clones, roughly nine tenths being singletons. The material sequenced was peripheral blood. This clonotype was sampled from a man between 40 and 49 years old with COVID-19, enrolled during active disease.

CDR3 protein: CASSQHRDRVNYGYTF. DNA of the CDR3: TGTGCCAGCAGCCAGCACCGGGACAGGGTTAACTATGGCTACACCTTC. V and J are TRBV3-1 (or the pseudogene TRBV3-2) and TRBJ1-2; 9 bases line up with TRBD1. V trimming: 3 bases; J trimming: 1 base; junction bases outside the gene matches: 6. Germline assignment: CDR1 LGHDT and CDR2 YNNKEL (reference sequence). This CDR3 is 16 amino acids long.